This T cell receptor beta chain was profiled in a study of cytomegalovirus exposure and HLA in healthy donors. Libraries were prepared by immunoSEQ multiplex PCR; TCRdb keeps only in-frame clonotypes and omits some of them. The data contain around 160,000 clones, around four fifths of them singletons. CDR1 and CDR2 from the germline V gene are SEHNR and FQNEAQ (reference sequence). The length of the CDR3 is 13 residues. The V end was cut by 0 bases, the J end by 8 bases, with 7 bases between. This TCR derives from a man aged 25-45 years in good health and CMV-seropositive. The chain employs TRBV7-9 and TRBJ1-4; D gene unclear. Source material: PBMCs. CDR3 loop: CASSLAREEKLFF. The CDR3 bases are TGTGCCAGCAGCTTAGCGCGGGAAGAAAAACTGTTTTTT.